Presented here are 12 T cell receptor beta chains from one specimen sequenced in a study of cytomegalovirus exposure and HLA in healthy donors (dated by TCRdb to 2016 to 2017). Receptor amplification or capture employed the immunoSEQ multiplex PCR assay. The multiplex PCR relied on a mix of 60 forward primers for TCR Vbeta segments and 13 reverse primers for TCR Jbeta segments. TCRdb's version of the immuneACCESS table is confined to in-frame rearrangements and falls short of the full clone set. An unresolved V gene accounts for under half of the shortfall where checked; the remainder is of unknown origin. Here the sample has 95,000 or so clones; around 81% occur a single time. The ten largest clones capture 4.2% of the sample. Sequencing was done on a sample of PBMCs. Receptor source: a woman aged 70-85 years in good health and CMV-seropositive.

This clone was observed a single time. The DNA for the CDR3 is TGTGCCAGCAGCCAAATACAGGGGGCAAGTTCACCCCTCCACTTT. It encodes CASSQIQGASSPLHF. This sequence joins TRBV28 and TRBJ1-6, with 9 bases matching TRBD1. Germline V gives CDR1 MDHEN, CDR2 SYDVKM. CDR3 size: 15 residues. V was clipped by 6 bases and J by 9 bases; unmatched bases: 9.

This rearrangement joins TRBV30 to TRBJ2-3; D perhaps matches TRBD2 (6 bases). Trimming shortened V by 8 bases and J by 4 bases, and 16 bases separated the two germline ends. This CDR3 spans 13 amino acids. The V gene's germline CDR1 is GTSNPN and CDR2 SVGIG (reference sequence). DNA of the CDR3: TGTGCCGAGGCCCATAGGAGGGCAGATACGCAGTATTTT. Translated: CAEAHRRADTQYF.

This clone was counted a few times. One end of the junction does not line up with germline, which may come from a read error. Different DNA sequences within this sample yield the same CDR3. This chain joins TRBV30 and TRBJ1-2; a weak D match, TRBD1 (5 bases). The germline V gene encodes CDR1 GTSNPN and CDR2 SVGIG (reference sequence). The CDR3 spans 13 residues. DNA of the CDR3: TGTGCCTGGAGAGCCGGGGGGGGGTATGGCTACACCTTT. Amino acids: CAWRAGGGYGYTF.

V gene TRBV29-1 combines with J gene TRBJ1-2, with D tentatively TRBD1 (5 bases). V dropped 5 bases and J dropped 4 bases, with 20 bases sitting between them. The germline V gene encodes CDR1 SQVTM and CDR2 ANQGSEA. This CDR3 region has 15 residues. CDR3 DNA: TGCAGCGTTCCCCAGGGAGGTTCCAGCAGCTATGGCTACACCTTC. It specifies CSVPQGGSSSYGYTF. The full variable domain, with the rest looked up from reference TRBV29-1 and TRBJ1-2, is SAVISQKPSRDICQRGTSLTIQCQVDSQVTMMFWYRQQPGQSLTLIATANQGSEATYESGFVIDKFPISRPNLTFSTLTVSNMSPEDSSIYLCSVPQGGSSSYGYTFGSGTRLTVV.

This chain joins TRBV7-9 and TRBJ2-5, with 9 nucleotides matching TRBD1. The J call may be incorrect, as the DNA end agrees better with TRBJ2-7. Germline V gene sequence: CDR1 SEHNR, CDR2 FQNEAQ (reference sequence). This CDR3 has 16 amino acids. CDR3 bases: TGTGCCAGCAGCTTGTCAACAGGGGGCAGCCCCTACGAGCAGTACTTC. This encodes CASSLSTGGSPYEQYF.

This sequence joins TRBV6-5 and TRBJ2-1; D remains unclear. The germline CDR1 and CDR2 sequences are MNHEY and SVGAGI. This CDR3 contains 16 residues. Trimming removed 4 bases at V and 0 bases at J, with 13 bases between. CDR3 DNA sequence: TGTGCCAGCAGTTCCCCCTCGATGAGCTCCTACAATGAGCAGTTCTTC. It specifies CASSSPSMSSYNEQFF.

The V gene is TRBV7-9, the J gene TRBJ1-3; D gene unclear. The CDR3 extends over 16 amino acids. The germline gives CDR1 SEHNR, CDR2 FQNEAQ (reference sequence). V was cut by 3 bases and J by 4 bases, with 16 bases left in between. The CDR3 DNA reads as TGTGCCAGCAGCTTGCCGCGGGAGAGGGAAGGAAACACCATATATTTT. Translated: CASSLPREREGNTIYF.

This chain links TRBV19 with TRBJ2-5, with 9 nucleotides matching TRBD1. The CDR3 length is 14 residues. Germline values: CDR1 LNHDA, CDR2 SQIVND (reference sequence). Germline trimming cut 6 bases from V and 5 bases from J; bases unmatched to any gene: 7. CDR3 residues: CASRDDRGVETQYF. Written as DNA, the CDR3 is TGTGCCAGTAGGGATGACAGGGGGGTGGAGACCCAGTACTTC.

This clone was observed once. This chain links TRBV4-1 with TRBJ1-4; TRBD1 aligns across 10 bases. The CDR3 consists of 18 residues. The germline V gene encodes CDR1 MGHRA and CDR2 YSYEKL. With V trimmed by 3 bases and J by 7 bases, 14 bases remained unmatched. CDR3 nucleotide sequence: TGCGCCAGCAGCCAGGATTACCGGGACAGGGGTTGGAGTGAAAAACTGTTTTTT. Translating gives CASSQDYRDRGWSEKLFF.

This clone was seen a handful of times. The chain links TRBV19 to TRBJ2-3, with 7 positions matching TRBD2. The junction had 7 bases not matched to a gene; V was cut back by 5 bases and J by 2 bases. In germline, CDR1 is LNHDA, CDR2 SQIVND (reference sequence). The CDR3 sequence is 15 residues long. The CDR3 loop is CASSRLAEVTDTQYF. The DNA of the CDR3 is TGTGCCAGTAGTCGCCTAGCGGAAGTCACAGATACGCAGTATTTT.

This chain links TRBV28 with TRBJ2-3, with 7 bases matching TRBD1. The CDR3 covers 13 residues. J lost 2 bases, V lost 6 bases, and 2 bases had no gene match. Germline loops: CDR1 MDHEN, CDR2 SYDVKM. CDR3 residues: CASRGTATDTQYF. CDR3 nucleotides: TGTGCCAGCAGGGGGACAGCCACAGATACGCAGTATTTT.

The chain recombines TRBV30 with TRBJ2-7, with D hard to call. Germline CDR1 reads GTSNPN; CDR2 reads SVGIG (reference sequence). The CDR3 is 11 residues long. The germline V and J ends were trimmed by 0 bases and 7 bases, with 7 bases remaining between them. In DNA form, the CDR3 reads TGTGCCTGGAGTGTGCTCCGGGAGCAGTACTTC. It is translated as CAWSVLREQYF.